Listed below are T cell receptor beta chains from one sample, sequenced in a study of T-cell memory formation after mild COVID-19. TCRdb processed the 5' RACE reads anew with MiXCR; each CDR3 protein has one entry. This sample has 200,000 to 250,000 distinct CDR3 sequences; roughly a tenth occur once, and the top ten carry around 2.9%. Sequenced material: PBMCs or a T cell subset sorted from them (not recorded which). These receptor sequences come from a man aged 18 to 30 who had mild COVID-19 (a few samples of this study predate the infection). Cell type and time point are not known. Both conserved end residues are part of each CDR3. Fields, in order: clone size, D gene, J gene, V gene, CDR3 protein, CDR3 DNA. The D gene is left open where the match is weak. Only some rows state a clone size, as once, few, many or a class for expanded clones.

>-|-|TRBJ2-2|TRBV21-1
CASSNGNTGELFF
TGTGCCAGCAGCAATGGAAACACCGGGGAGCTGTTTTTT
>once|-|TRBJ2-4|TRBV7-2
CASSLVGGLAKNIQYF
TGTGCCAGCAGCTTAGTTGGGGGGCTAGCCAAAAACATTCAGTACTTC
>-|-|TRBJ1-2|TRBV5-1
CASSLDPDYGYTF
TGCGCCAGCAGCTTGGATCCTGACTATGGCTACACCTTC
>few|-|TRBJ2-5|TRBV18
CASSGAKETQYF
TGTGCCAGCTCGGGAGCAAAAGAGACCCAGTACTTC
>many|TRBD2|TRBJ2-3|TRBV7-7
CASSPGGYTQYF
TGTGCCAGCAGCCCGGGGGGTTATACGCAGTATTTT
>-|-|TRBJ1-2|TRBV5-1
CASLLNIWYGYTF
TGCGCCAGCCTCTTAAACATCTGGTATGGCTACACCTTC
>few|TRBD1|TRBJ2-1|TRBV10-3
CAISQGGQGYNEQFF
TGTGCCATCAGTCAAGGGGGACAGGGGTACAATGAGCAGTTCTTC
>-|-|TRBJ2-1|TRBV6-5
CASSYDVQQGQFF
TGTGCCAGCAGTTACGATGTACAGCAAGGGCAGTTCTTC
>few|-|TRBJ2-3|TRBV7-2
CASSPLSVRTQYF
TGTGCCAGCAGCCCGCTTTCAGTTAGGACGCAGTATTTT
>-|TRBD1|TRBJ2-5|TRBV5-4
CASSRSDRGVETQYF
TGTGCCAGCAGCCGGTCGGACAGGGGAGTTGAGACCCAGTACTTC
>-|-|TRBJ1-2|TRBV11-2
CASSSPSIGYGYTF
TGTGCCAGCAGCTCGCCTTCGATCGGCTATGGCTACACCTTC
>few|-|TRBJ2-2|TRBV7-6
CASSRGQNTGELFF
TGTGCCAGCAGCCGAGGACAGAACACCGGGGAGCTGTTTTTT
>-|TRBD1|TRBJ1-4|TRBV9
CASSASDRGTFEKLFF
TGTGCCAGCAGCGCAAGTGACAGGGGGACTTTTGAAAAACTGTTTTTT
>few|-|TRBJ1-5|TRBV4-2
CASSRKIQGDQPQHF
TGTGCCAGCAGCCGCAAGATCCAGGGTGACCAGCCCCAGCATTTT
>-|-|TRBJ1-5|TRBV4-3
CASSQDFAGNQPQHF
TGCGCCAGCAGCCAAGATTTCGCGGGGAATCAGCCCCAGCATTTT
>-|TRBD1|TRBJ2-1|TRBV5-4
CATEQGARNNEQFF
TGTGCCACCGAACAGGGGGCCCGTAACAATGAGCAGTTCTTC
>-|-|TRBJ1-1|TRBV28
CATTTGGQGDTEAFF
TGTGCCACCACCACCGGGGGCCAAGGGGACACTGAAGCTTTCTTT
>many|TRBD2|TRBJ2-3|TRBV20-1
CSELAAGGMPDTQYF
TGCAGTGAGCTGGCCGCGGGGGGGATGCCAGATACGCAGTATTTT
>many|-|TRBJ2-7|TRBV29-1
CSVGVLSYEQYF
TGCAGCGTTGGGGTTCTCTCCTACGAGCAGTACTTC
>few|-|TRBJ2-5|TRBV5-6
CASSLEAKTQYF
TGTGCCAGCAGCTTGGAGGCGAAGACCCAGTACTTC
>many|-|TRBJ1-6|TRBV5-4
CASSLDNSPLHF
TGTGCCAGCAGCCTGGATAATTCACCCCTCCACTTT
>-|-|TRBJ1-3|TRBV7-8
CASSLMTRGAGNTIYF
TGTGCCAGCAGCTTAATGACTCGGGGGGCTGGAAACACCATATATTTT
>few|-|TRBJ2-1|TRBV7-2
CASSSQRGTGNEQFF
TGTGCCAGCAGTTCCCAGAGGGGTACGGGCAATGAGCAGTTCTTC
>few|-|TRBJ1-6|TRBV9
CASSVGGDRNSPLHF
TGTGCCAGCAGCGTAGGTGGGGACCGTAATTCACCCCTCCACTTT
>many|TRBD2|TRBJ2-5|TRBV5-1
CASSLSGLAGGQETQYF
TGCGCCAGCAGCCTGTCAGGACTAGCAGGCGGTCAAGAGACCCAGTACTTC
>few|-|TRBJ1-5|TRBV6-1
CASSLVPPDANQPQHF
TGTGCCAGCAGCTTAGTCCCTCCGGACGCCAATCAGCCCCAGCATTTT
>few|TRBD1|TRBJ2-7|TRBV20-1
CSAPPGQGREQYF
TGCAGTGCCCCCCCGGGACAGGGTCGGGAGCAGTACTTC
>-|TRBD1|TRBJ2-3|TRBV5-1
CASSTSGQGPDTQYF
TGCGCCAGCAGTACGTCAGGACAGGGGCCAGATACGCAGTATTTT
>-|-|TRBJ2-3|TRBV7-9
CASSLWQGTDTQYF
TGTGCCAGCAGCTTATGGCAGGGGACAGATACGCAGTATTTT
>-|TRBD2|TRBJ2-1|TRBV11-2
CASSTLLTRGYNEQFF
TGTGCCAGCAGCACCCTACTCACGCGGGGGTACAATGAGCAGTTCTTC
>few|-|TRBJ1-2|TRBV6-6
CASSYPVVSNGYTF
TGTGCCAGCAGTTACCCCGTGGTCTCCAATGGCTACACCTTC
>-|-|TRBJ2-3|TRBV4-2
CASSQGEGGVADTQYF
TGTGCCAGCAGCCAAGGGGAGGGGGGAGTAGCAGATACGCAGTATTTT